This T cell receptor beta chain was recorded in a study of cytomegalovirus exposure and HLA in healthy donors. In the PCR, 60 Vbeta and 13 Jbeta primers were used. The data were produced by immunoSEQ multiplex PCR, yet TCRdb's version contains in-frame clones alone and is incomplete. The sample has roughly 190,000 clones; 77% are singletons. The CDR3 is made up of 14 amino acids. V was pared by 5 bases and J by 4 bases, with 11 bases between. The germline CDR1 and CDR2 sequences are LNHDA and SQIVND (reference sequence). A remark on this clone: The antigen is not known.

Study-wide results and limits: HLA alleles were associated with 15,000 to 20,000 TCR beta sequences in a later analysis at 0.05 false discovery rate. Specificity for CMV antigens was confirmed in vitro for a few of the CMV-associated chains.

Sequences were obtained from PBMCs. V gene TRBV19 combines with J gene TRBJ2-2; perhaps TRBD1 as D (5 bases). The source of this sequence is a woman aged 25-40 years in good health and CMV-seropositive. DNA of the CDR3: TGTGCCAGTAGTCCAGGGATGTTCACCGGGGAGCTGTTTTTT. Amino acids: CASSPGMFTGELFF.